The 17 T cell receptor beta chains in this list originate from one sample, sequenced in a study of T-cell memory formation after mild COVID-19. One entry per CDR3 protein, called by TCRdb with MiXCR from the 5' RACE reads. The data show 550,000 to 700,000 distinct CDR3 sequences, about a sixth seen once. Sequenced: PBMCs or a T cell subset sorted from them (not recorded which). Receptor source: an adult woman who had mild COVID-19 (a few samples of this study predate the infection). Cell type and time point are not known.

The genes are TRBV6-5 and TRBJ2-1; no firm D call. The CDR3 length is 13 residues. V lost 8 bases to trimming and J lost 5 bases, with 13 bases between them. Germline values: CDR1 MNHEY, CDR2 SVGAGI. CDR3 bases: TGTGCCAGCCGACCGTCAGGAGACAATGAGCAGTTCTTC. Its translation is CASRPSGDNEQFF.

This chain links TRBV10-3 with TRBJ2-7; tentatively, D is TRBD2 (6 bases). The ends were cut back, 8 bases at V and 1 base at J, with 15 bases in the middle. There are 14 residues in the CDR3. CDR1 and CDR2 from the germline V gene are ENHRY and SYGVKD. The CDR3 DNA is TGTGCCATCGTAGGAGGGAGCGGGTCCTACGAGCAGTACTTC. Its protein is CAIVGGSGSYEQYF.

This clonotype was seen more than once but under ten times. The rearrangement uses TRBV5-1 and TRBJ2-6, with D possibly matching TRBD1 (6 bases). Germline CDR1 SGHRS, CDR2 YFSETQ. The ends were cut back, 4 bases at V and 2 bases at J, with 10 bases in the middle. This CDR3 contains 15 residues. The chain's CDR3 is CASSLTGTGANVLTF. The CDR3 DNA follows: TGCGCCAGCAGCCTAACAGGGACTGGGGCCAACGTCCTGACTTTC.

V usage is TRBV3-1 and J usage is TRBJ2-5; 12 positions agree with TRBD2. The CDR3 sequence is 16 residues long. Per the germline V gene, CDR1 is LGHDT and CDR2 is YNNKEL (reference sequence). Germline trimming cut 4 bases from V and 1 base from J; bases unmatched to any gene: 4. CDR3 amino acids: CASSPRTSGAQETQYF. The CDR3 DNA is TGTGCCAGCAGCCCTAGGACTAGCGGGGCCCAAGAGACCCAGTACTTC.

This clonotype was counted between two and nine times. This sequence joins TRBV6-4 and TRBJ2-7, with 7 bases fitting TRBD1. V lost 8 bases to trimming and J lost 5 bases; unmatched junction nucleotides: 3. Germline V CDR1 and CDR2: MRHNA, SNTAGT. CDR3 size: 11 residues. CDR3 bases: TGTGCCAGCTTGGACAGGAACGAGCAGTACTTC. Translating it yields CASLDRNEQYF.

This chain joins TRBV7-6 and TRBJ2-1; D is unresolved. Germline V gives CDR1 SGHVS, CDR2 FNYEAQ. The CDR3 extends over 13 amino acids. V lost 4 bases, J lost 5 bases, and 9 bases lay in between. The CDR3 coding sequence is TGTGCCAGCAGCTGGCTAGAAAACAATGAGCAGTTCTTC. Its translation: CASSWLENNEQFF.

This clonotype turned up a few times. The V call is TRBV12-3 or TRBV12-4, the J call TRBJ1-1; no definite D call. Deletions cut 3 bases from V and 3 bases from J, with 5 bases between. The CDR3 extends over 12 amino acids. The CDR3 is CASSFVYTEAFF. In DNA form, the CDR3 reads TGTGCCAGCAGTTTTGTTTACACTGAAGCTTTCTTT.

The rearrangement uses TRBV20-1 and TRBJ1-1; D unclear. Trimming left V 3 bases short and J 11 bases short, with 19 bases between. The CDR3 spans 13 residues. Germline V gives CDR1 DFQATT, CDR2 SNEGSKA (reference sequence). For the CDR3, the DNA is TGCAGTGCTAGGCCTCAGGTTTCTGGTCCGGCTTTCTTT. It is translated as CSARPQVSGPAFF.

The table lists this clonotype with many counts. The genes are TRBV7-9 and TRBJ1-6; D gene ambiguous. Germline V lookup: CDR1 SEHNR, CDR2 FQNEAQ (reference sequence). There are 15 residues in the CDR3. With 3 bases removed from V and 8 bases from J, the gap between germline ends came to 14 bases. The CDR3 sequence: CASSFTPPGDSPLHF. The CDR3 coding sequence is TGTGCCAGCAGCTTCACGCCACCTGGAGATTCACCCCTCCACTTT.

The chain carries TRBV9 and TRBJ1-6; D unclear. CDR1 and CDR2 (germline): SGDLS, YYNGEE. The V end was cut by 3 bases, the J end by 10 bases, with 11 bases between. This CDR3 comprises 13 residues. For the CDR3, the DNA is TGTGCCAGCAGCGCCGAGGCCCTCTCACCCCTCCACTTT. This gives the protein CASSAEALSPLHF. The complete variable domain, with remaining parts taken from reference TRBV9 and TRBJ1-6, reads DSGVTQTPKHLITATGQRVTLRCSPRSGDLSVYWYQQSLDQGLQFLIQYYNGEERAKGNILERFSAQQFPDLHSELNLSSLELGDSALYFCASSAEALSPLHFGNGTRLTVT.

This clonotype has just a few counts. The chain employs TRBV24-1 and TRBJ2-3; D not certain. The CDR3 covers 15 residues. CDR1 KGHDR and CDR2 SFDVKD come from the germline V gene. Trimming removed 4 bases at V and 4 bases at J, with 14 bases between. The chain's CDR3 is CATSEAGPAADTQYF. The CDR3 nucleotides read TGTGCCACCAGTGAAGCCGGCCCGGCCGCAGATACGCAGTATTTT.

This clonotype was counted a few times. V gene TRBV5-1 combines with J gene TRBJ2-3; D not certain. Germline loops: CDR1 SGHRS, CDR2 YFSETQ. V lost 2 bases and J 3 bases, leaving 13 bases between the germline ends. The CDR3 has 15 residues. The CDR3 protein is CASSFGILRTDTQYF. The DNA of the CDR3 is TGCGCCAGCAGCTTTGGGATCCTCCGAACAGATACGCAGTATTTT.

This clonotype was observed many times. The rearrangement links TRBV20-1 to TRBJ2-1, with 10 bases lining up with TRBD2. The CDR3 covers 15 residues. Germline CDR1 and CDR2: DFQATT and SNEGSKA (reference sequence). J lost 9 bases, V lost 0 bases, and 8 bases had no gene match. Written as DNA, the CDR3 is TGCAGTGCTAGAGATTGGCTAGCGGGAGTGGGTGAGCAGTTCTTC. This sequence encodes CSARDWLAGVGEQFF.

This clonotype was counted only a few times. The V and J genes are TRBV6-5 and TRBJ1-5; D is unresolved. With 0 bases removed from V and 6 bases from J, the gap between germline ends came to 6 bases. CDR1 is MNHEY, CDR2 SVGAGI, per germline. This CDR3 is 13 amino acids long. CDR3 DNA: TGTGCCAGCAGTTACTCGGGGAGTCAGCCCCAGCATTTT. Protein product: CASSYSGSQPQHF.

This clonotype was seen more than once but under ten times. CDR3: CASSPGTGTQFF. CDR3 nucleotides: TGTGCCAGCAGCCCGGGGACAGGGACGCAGTTCTTC. This chain connects TRBV7-2 to TRBJ2-1, with 9 nucleotides matching TRBD1. This CDR3 spans 12 amino acids. With V trimmed by 5 bases and J by 12 bases, 5 bases remained unmatched. Germline V gives CDR1 SGHTA, CDR2 FQGNSA.

This clonotype was observed at least ten times. The V call is TRBV7-8, the J call TRBJ1-1; TRBD1 might be the D (6 bases). Germline CDR1 is SGHVS and CDR2 is FQNEAQ. The CDR3 spans 14 residues. V gave up 6 bases and J gave up 5 bases, with 16 bases separating them. CDR3 sequence: CASSSTGGWTEAFF. In DNA form, the CDR3 reads TGTGCCAGCAGTTCCACGGGGGGCTGGACTGAAGCTTTCTTT.

This clonotype was observed a few times. CDR3 DNA: TGTGCCACCAGTGATCGAGCCAAAAACATTCAGTACTTC. Residues: CATSDRAKNIQYF. This rearrangement joins TRBV24-1 to TRBJ2-4; D gene unclear. The CDR3 length is 13 residues. Germline V lookup: CDR1 KGHDR, CDR2 SFDVKD. The germline V and J ends were trimmed by 3 bases and 0 bases, with 2 bases remaining between them.